This entry features one T cell receptor beta chain sequence. One end of the junction does not line up with germline, which may come from a read error. This record comes from a study of blood T cells in healthy people across ages. The germline CDR1 and CDR2 sequences are MRHNA and SNTAGT. This CDR3 spans 15 amino acids. PCR was performed a second time for about 7 to 12 cycles using a sample-barcoded 5' primer and a J-beta primer mix. TCRdb re-derived calls from the 5' RACE reads in MiXCR, one entry per CDR3 protein. This sample has over a million distinct CDR3 sequences, with 42% found just once. This rearrangement joins TRBV6-4 to TRBJ2-1; 7 bases match TRBD1. Sequenced input: blood. The TCR sequence derives from a woman younger than 30 in good health. The CDR3 DNA follows: TGTGCCAGCAGTGAGTCTGAACAGGGGAACAATGAGCGGTTCTTC. Protein: CASSESEQGNNERFF.